This TCR beta chain was observed in a study of STAT3 mutations in large granular lymphocyte leukemia. Study-level information: Canonical activating STAT3 mutations were detected in roughly half of the longitudinally sequenced T-LGLL patients. Study-wide findings and caveats: Every T-cell large granular lymphocyte leukemia patient had at least one immunodominant TCR beta clonotype. Treatment regimens differed across patients between samplings. TCR clonotype switching after therapy occurred in about 30% of the 18 patients. Suggested: STAT3 mutation was not the ancestral event for these clonal expansions.

With V trimmed by 4 bases and J by 5 bases, 4 bases remained unmatched. CDR3 length: 13 amino acids. Germline CDR1 and CDR2: SGDLS and YYNGEE. The assay was immunoSEQ multiplex PCR, and TCRdb's table has in-frame clones only and misses some. The sample yields tens of thousands of clones, roughly 86% seen once. This clone came up once. No antigen is known for it. Input material: peripheral blood mononuclear cells. This receptor was obtained from a man between 60 and 70 years old with T-cell large granular lymphocyte leukemia. Some clones in this sample may be carry-over from other donors' samples. The rearrangement links TRBV9 to TRBJ2-5; 8 positions match TRBD1. CDR3 amino acids: CASSKRTGETQYF. The CDR3 nucleotides read TGTGCCAGCAGCAAGAGGACAGGGGAGACCCAGTACTTC.